This T cell receptor beta chain stems from a study of T cell repertoires in cytomegalovirus infection. Background on the study: Alongside well-studied HLA-B-restricted CMV epitopes, recently identified HLA-C-restricted CMV epitopes were also used. In public TCR beta signatures, there were indications of both CMV infection and matching HLA type. Study findings and constraints: Clonotype analysis showed dominance of the ex vivo response by HLA-C-restricted CMV-specific TCR beta clonotypes.

In regard to this clonotype: Its antigen is unidentified.

TCRdb itself ran the reads through MiXCR, one entry per CDR3 protein. The sample has about 830,000 distinct CDR3 sequences, around a third seen once. This CDR3 has 16 residues. Germline V gene lookup returns CDR1 SEHNR and CDR2 FQNEAQ (reference sequence). V shed 1 base and J shed 2 bases, with 12 bases lying between them. The chain couples TRBV7-9 to TRBJ1-5; D is perhaps TRBD1 (5 bases). The sample was cultured CD8+ T cells from PBMCs, taken from culture after CMV antigen stimulation. This clonotype was sampled from a human donor in good health (CMV status not recorded). Some clones in this sample may be carry-over from other donors' samples. CDR3 coding DNA: TGTGCCAGCAGCTTAGTGGAGGGGATGGGCAATCAGCCCCAGCATTTT. Protein product: CASSLVEGMGNQPQHF.